These 19 T cell receptor beta chains share one sample of origin, sequenced in a study of cytomegalovirus exposure and HLA in healthy donors. The PCR contained 60 Vbeta and 13 Jbeta primers. Measured with immunoSEQ multiplex PCR; TCRdb has only the in-frame clones, and not every one. This sample's table has around 140,000 clones. Sequences were obtained from PBMCs. Receptors were obtained from a male donor in good health and CMV-seronegative.

The rearrangement joins TRBV30 to TRBJ1-1; no clear D. From germline, CDR1 is GTSNPN and CDR2 SVGIG (reference sequence). Trimming removed 0 bases at V and 0 bases at J, with 8 bases between. This CDR3 has 14 amino acids. CDR3 nucleotide sequence: TGTGCCTGGAGTGTACAGCAGGTGAACACTGAAGCTTTCTTT. It yields the protein CAWSVQQVNTEAFF.

The chain recombines TRBV18 with TRBJ1-4, with TRBD1 identical over 8 bases. CDR3 length: 19 amino acids. Germline V gives CDR1 KGHSH, CDR2 LQKENI. Trimming took 6 bases from V and 0 from J; bases not matched to a gene: 15. CDR3 in DNA: TGTGCCAGCTCCCCGCTTCCTCAGGGGGCGAACCCAACTAATGAAAAACTGTTTTTT. It translates to CASSPLPQGANPTNEKLFF.

The chain has TRBV10-3 and TRBJ2-7; 7 nucleotides line up with TRBD1. The CDR3 sequence is 14 residues long. Looked up from germline, CDR1 is ENHRY and CDR2 is SYGVKD. V shed 2 bases and J 4 bases; nucleotides not matched to a gene: 5. The CDR3 region has the DNA TGTGCCATCAGTGAGACAGGGGAAGTATACGAGCAGTACTTC. This codes for CAISETGEVYEQYF.

This chain connects TRBV5-6 to TRBJ2-5; 11 positions match TRBD2. V trimming: 2 bases; J trimming: 4 bases; junction bases outside the gene matches: 7. Looked up from germline, CDR1 is SGHDT and CDR2 is YYEEEE. This CDR3 comprises 16 residues. The CDR3 DNA reads as TGTGCCAGCAGCTTAGTGACTAGCGGGACTCGAGAGACCCAGTACTTC. Translated, it gives CASSLVTSGTRETQYF.

This rearrangement joins TRBV2 to TRBJ1-1; D gene ambiguous. Germline V gives CDR1 SNHLY, CDR2 FYNNEI. Trimming took off 2 bases at V and 4 bases at J, with 14 bases between the two ends. This CDR3 contains 15 residues. CDR3 DNA: TGTGCCAGCAGTGAACGCGGGCGAGGAGGCACTGAAGCTTTCTTT. This encodes CASSERGRGGTEAFF.

V and J are TRBV19 and TRBJ2-5; D is possibly TRBD2 (5 bases). The end of the DNA is better explained by TRBJ2-7, so the J call may be wrong. The germline gives CDR1 LNHDA, CDR2 SQIVND (reference sequence). There are 12 residues in the CDR3. CDR3 sequence: CASSRPGTEQYF. As DNA, the CDR3 is TGTGCCAGTAGTCGACCGGGAACCGAGCAGTACTTC.

The chain combines TRBV4-2 with TRBJ2-7; D possibly corresponds to TRBD2 (5 bases). V was cut by 2 bases and J by 6 bases, with 11 bases left in between. The germline gives CDR1 LGHNA, CDR2 YNFKEQ. The CDR3 runs 13 residues. This chain's CDR3 is CASSQFQAGEQYF. The CDR3 coding sequence is TGTGCCAGCAGCCAATTCCAGGCGGGCGAGCAGTACTTC.

V is TRBV5-1 and J is TRBJ2-1, with D possibly matching TRBD2 (5 bases). This CDR3 comprises 14 residues. From germline, CDR1 is SGHRS and CDR2 YFSETQ. Between the trimmed V and J ends, which lost 0 bases and 10 bases, there was a span of 14 bases. CDR3 sequence (DNA): TGCGCCAGCAGCTTGGCCGATGGGAGCAGAGAGCAGTTCTTC. As protein: CASSLADGSREQFF.

V usage is TRBV6-5 and J usage is TRBJ2-5; 8 bases agree with TRBD1. V lost 2 bases and J lost 5; bases outside the gene matches: 7. The CDR3 length is 15 residues. Per the germline V gene, CDR1 is MNHEY and CDR2 is SVGAGI. This CDR3 is CASSYGTGGRETQYF. CDR3 nucleotides: TGTGCCAGCAGTTACGGGACAGGTGGTAGGGAGACCCAGTACTTC.

This sequence joins TRBV7-9 and TRBJ2-7; 7 bases line up with TRBD1. V shed 1 base, J shed 2 bases, and the junction held 2 bases outside the gene matches. The CDR3 is made up of 14 amino acids. In germline, CDR1 is SEHNR, CDR2 FQNEAQ (reference sequence). CDR3: CASSLVGGPYEQYF. The CDR3 DNA sequence: TGTGCCAGCAGCTTAGTAGGGGGCCCCTACGAGCAGTACTTC. Drawing the rest from reference TRBV7-9 and TRBJ2-7, the complete variable domain is DTGVSQNPRHKITKRGQNVTFRCDPISEHNRLYWYRQTLGQGPEFLTYFQNEAQLEKSRLLSDRFSAERPKGSFSTLEIQRTEQGDSAMYLCASSLVGGPYEQYFGPGTRLTVT.

The genes are TRBV27 and TRBJ2-7; the match to TRBD2 covers 7 bases. Germline-derived CDR1 and CDR2 are MNHEY and SMNVEV (reference sequence). CDR3 length equals 13 residues. The ends lost 6 bases at V and 6 bases at J; junction bases unmatched: 8. The CDR3 nucleotides read TGTGCCAGCAGCACCGGGAGGCGGGTCGAGCAGTACTTC. It is translated as CASSTGRRVEQYF.

The J gene is TRBJ2-7, the V gene TRBV6-5; D is perhaps TRBD1 (5 bases). The ends were cut back, 8 bases at V and 4 bases at J, with 21 bases in the middle. The germline V gene has CDR1 MNHEY and CDR2 SVGAGI. The CDR3 runs 15 residues. CDR3 sequence (DNA): TGTGCCAGCCAACTGGGCGGACACCAAGTGTACGAGCAGTACTTC. Translating gives CASQLGGHQVYEQYF.

This chain uses TRBV9 with TRBJ2-1; 12 nucleotides match TRBD2. CDR1 and CDR2 from the germline V gene are SGDLS and YYNGEE. This CDR3 region has 18 residues. With 2 bases clipped from V and 2 bases from J, the junction kept 8 bases outside the gene matches. The CDR3 is CASSVSPGLAGTYNEQFF. CDR3 DNA: TGTGCCAGCAGCGTTTCACCGGGACTAGCGGGTACCTACAATGAGCAGTTCTTC.

The chain is built from TRBV7-3 and TRBJ2-2, with 10 nucleotides matching TRBD1. Germline CDR1 SGHTA, CDR2 FQGTGA. This CDR3 spans 15 amino acids. Losses at the gene ends were 5 bases for V and 5 bases for J; bases not matched to a gene: 5. CDR3 nucleotides: TGTGCCAGCAGCCCTGGGACAGGGGATACCGGGGAGCTGTTTTTT. Its translation is CASSPGTGDTGELFF.

V gene TRBV11-3 combines with J gene TRBJ2-2; tentatively, D is TRBD2 (5 bases). The length of the CDR3 is 15 residues. V was clipped by 3 bases and J by 0 bases, with 8 bases between them. Germline V gene data show CDR1 as SGHNT and CDR2 as YENEEA. DNA for the CDR3: TGTGCCAGCAGCTTGGCGGGTACGAACACCGGGGAGCTGTTTTTT. Translation: CASSLAGTNTGELFF.

The gene calls are TRBV7-7 and TRBJ2-1; D is unclear. Trimming cost V 5 bases and J 3 bases, with 11 bases left between them. CDR1 is SSHAT, CDR2 FNYEAQ, per germline (reference sequence). This CDR3 comprises 14 residues. CDR3 DNA sequence: TGTGCCAGCAGCACCCGACTTGGCTACAATGAGCAGTTCTTC. This codes for CASSTRLGYNEQFF.

The rearrangement uses TRBV5-1 and TRBJ2-2; the D is unclear. The V gene's germline CDR1 is SGHRS and CDR2 YFSETQ. The V end lost 4 bases, the J end lost 5 bases, and 9 bases lay between the germline ends. There are 13 residues in the CDR3. CDR3 nucleotides: TGCGCCAGCAGCGAAACACCAACCGGGGAGCTGTTTTTT. Amino acid sequence: CASSETPTGELFF. The full variable domain, completed using reference TRBV5-1 and TRBJ2-2, is KAGVTQTPRYLIKTRGQQVTLSCSPISGHRSVSWYQQTPGQGLQFLFEYFSETQRNKGNFPGRFSGRQFSNSRSEMNVSTLELGDSALYLCASSETPTGELFFGEGSRLTVL.

The chain has TRBV10-3 and TRBJ2-1, with D perhaps TRBD1 (5 bases). The V end was cut by 0 bases, the J end by 6 bases, with 9 bases between. Looked up from germline, CDR1 is ENHRY and CDR2 is SYGVKD. The CDR3 consists of 14 residues. This CDR3 reads CAISESRQGNEQFF. The CDR3 nucleotides are TGTGCCATCAGTGAGTCGAGGCAGGGCAATGAGCAGTTCTTC.

V gene TRBV28 combines with J gene TRBJ2-7; tentatively, D is TRBD1 (5 bases). The V and J ends lost 2 bases and 3 bases respectively, with 11 bases between them. The CDR3 consists of 14 residues. The germline V gene encodes CDR1 MDHEN and CDR2 SYDVKM. The CDR3 here is CASSLLEDNYEQYF. The CDR3 DNA reads as TGTGCCAGCAGTTTACTAGAGGACAACTACGAGCAGTACTTC.